One sample yielded the 9 T cell receptor beta chains listed below, sequenced in a study of blood T cells in healthy people across ages. Primed by a sample-barcoded 5' primer and a J-beta primer mix, a second PCR proceeded for roughly 7 to 11 cycles. TCRdb re-analysed the 5' RACE reads in MiXCR, keeping a single row per CDR3 protein. The sample contains 1.5 million or so distinct CDR3 sequences, approximately 42% of which appear only once. The sample was blood. Receptors were obtained from a woman aged 18-35 years in good health.

The chain employs TRBV6-2 or TRBV6-3 and TRBJ2-3; maybe TRBD2 (7 bases). V was clipped by 4 bases and J by 2 bases, with 13 bases between them. The CDR3 is made up of 15 amino acids. The germline CDR1 and CDR2 sequences are MNHEY and SVGEGT. The CDR3 sequence is CASSFTGGPTDTQYF. In DNA, the CDR3 is TGTGCCAGCAGTTTTACGGGGGGCCCCACAGATACGCAGTATTTT.

V and J are TRBV20-1 and TRBJ2-5; 11 nucleotides agree with TRBD2. Gene TRBJ2-7 matches the end of the DNA better, so the J call may be wrong. Per the germline V gene, CDR1 is DFQATT and CDR2 is SNEGSKA (reference sequence). This CDR3 spans 14 amino acids. CDR3 residues: CSARGLAGYVEQYF. DNA of the CDR3: TGCAGTGCTAGAGGACTAGCGGGATATGTCGAGCAGTACTTC.

Ten or more counts support this clonotype. The V and J genes are TRBV11-1 and TRBJ2-7; D may be TRBD2 (6 bases). The CDR3 spans 15 residues. The germline V gene encodes CDR1 SGHAT and CDR2 FQDESV (reference sequence). Trimming took off 1 base at V and 5 bases at J, with 15 bases between the two ends. CDR3 coding DNA: TGTGCCAGCAGCTTAGTAGCCGTCTGGGAGGACGAGCAGTACTTC. Translation: CASSLVAVWEDEQYF. The entire variable domain, with the rest obtained from reference TRBV11-1 and TRBJ2-7, is as follows: EAEVAQSPRYKITEKSQAVAFWCDPISGHATLYWYRQILGQGPELLVQFQDESVVDDSQLPKDRFSAERLKGVDSTLKIQPAELGDSAMYLCASSLVAVWEDEQYFGPGTRLTVT.

This chain uses TRBV4-1 with TRBJ1-5; D is ambiguous. Trimming took 4 bases from V and 3 from J, leaving 13 bases between them. This CDR3 is 15 amino acids long. Germline values: CDR1 MGHRA, CDR2 YSYEKL. CDR3 region: CASSPGAGLNQPQHF. The CDR3 nucleotides read TGCGCCAGCAGCCCAGGCGCAGGTCTCAATCAGCCCCAGCATTTT.

This clonotype was counted a few times. The chain carries TRBV10-3 and TRBJ2-7; D perhaps matches TRBD2 (5 bases). CDR3 length: 12 residues. Looked up from germline, CDR1 is ENHRY and CDR2 is SYGVKD. V gave up 8 bases and J gave up 3 bases, with 11 bases separating them. The CDR3 DNA is TGTGCCATCGGTGCGGGTCTCTACGAGCAGTACTTC. Translating it yields CAIGAGLYEQYF.

This clonotype was seen only a few times. The V and J genes are TRBV12-3 or TRBV12-4 and TRBJ2-4; 13 bases are shared with TRBD2. The DNA matches TRBJ2-7 better at its end, which makes the J call doubtful. The CDR3 covers 15 residues. The DNA for the CDR3 is TGTGCCAGCAGTTTGCGGACTAGCGGGGGCCTCGAGCAGTACTTC. This gives the protein CASSLRTSGGLEQYF.

The genes are TRBV20-1 and TRBJ2-7; no clear D. The CDR3 is made up of 12 amino acids. Germline values: CDR1 DFQATT, CDR2 SNEGSKA (reference sequence). Trimming left V 5 bases short and J 6 bases short, with 14 bases between. CDR3 region: CSAGRLSAEQYF. CDR3 nucleotides: TGCAGTGCTGGCCGCCTAAGCGCCGAGCAGTACTTC.

This clonotype appeared a single time. Sequence at one end of the junction differs from germline and may be a read error. J is TRBJ2-4 and V is TRBV6-2 or TRBV6-3; the D gene is possibly TRBD1 (7 bases). The CDR3 loop spans 18 amino acids. Germline V gives CDR1 MNHEY, CDR2 SVGEGT. CDR3 bases: TGTGCCAGCAGACTCCGGGACAGCCGGATACTAGCCAAAAGCATTCAGTACTTC. Its translation is CASRLRDSRILAKSIQYF.

The sample holds a few counts of this clonotype. DNA for the CDR3: TGTGCCATCAGTGCGTCGGGGGAAAACACCGGGGAGCTGTTTTTT. Amino acid sequence: CAISASGENTGELFF. J is TRBJ2-2 and V is TRBV10-3, with D possibly being TRBD2 (6 bases). Between the trimmed V and J ends, which lost 4 bases and 2 bases, there was a span of 11 bases. Germline V CDR1 and CDR2: ENHRY, SYGVKD. This CDR3 is built from 15 residues.